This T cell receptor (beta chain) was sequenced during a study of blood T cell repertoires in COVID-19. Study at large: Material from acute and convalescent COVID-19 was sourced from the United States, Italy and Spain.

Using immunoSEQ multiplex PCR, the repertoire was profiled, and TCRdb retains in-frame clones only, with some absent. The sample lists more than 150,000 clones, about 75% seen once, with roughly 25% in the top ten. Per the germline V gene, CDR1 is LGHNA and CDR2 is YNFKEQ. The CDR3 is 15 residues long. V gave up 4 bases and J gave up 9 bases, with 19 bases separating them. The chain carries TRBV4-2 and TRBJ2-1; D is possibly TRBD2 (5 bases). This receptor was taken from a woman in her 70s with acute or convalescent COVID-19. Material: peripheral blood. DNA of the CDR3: TGTGCCAGCAGCCCATGGACTGATGGGTTGGGTGAGCAGTTCTTC. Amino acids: CASSPWTDGLGEQFF.